This T cell receptor (beta chain) came from a study of blood T cell repertoires in COVID-19 (dated by TCRdb to 2018 to 2021). Describing the broader study: Samples from collaborators originated in the United States, Italy and Spain and spanned both the acute and convalescent phases of COVID-19. The prospective study material was composed of cDNA or gDNA derived from T cells, B-cell-depleted T cells, or PBMCs. Deeply sampled blood TCRbeta repertoires from subjects exposed to, actively infected with, or recovered from COVID-19 were included in the dataset. The repertoires were released in a freely available public database meant as a resource for research on the immune response to SARS-CoV-2. The samples were drawn from two sources: the first 160 participants of the ongoing ImmuneRACE study, and some 1,300 subjects contributed by 6 global collaborators. Nearly every sample came with metadata listing a de-identified subject ID, COVID-19 status, age in years and sex. Where HLA class I and class II types were available, the types were taken from metadata supplied by the sample provider, not from assay-based typing.

The full study reports these points: How much clinical and demographic metadata was included differed by source and by participant, and the metadata was provided uncurated.

For CDR1 and CDR2, the germline V gene (reference sequence) lists LGHDT and YNNKEL. The CDR3 holds 13 amino acids from the cysteine to the phenylalanine. The read is trimmed to its CDR3 DNA, 39 bases read in frame from base 1. Trimming removed 4 bases from V and 4 bases from J; the gene matches leave 3 bases unexplained. As concerns this clone: This receptor's antigen is unknown. It has no much larger one-base neighbor in the sample; base qualities were not kept.

Whole blood was collected in K2EDTA tubes by collaborating institutions according to the institutions' own protocols. For TCRbeta analysis, collaborators shipped samples as frozen whole blood, isolated PBMCs, or DNA extracted from either of those sample types. TCRbeta CDR3 regions were amplified from genomic DNA by means of the immunoSEQ Assay, a bias-controlled multiplex PCR. In the original analysis: Nucleated cell counts per sample were estimated from amplification of reference gene primers within the assay. To quantify the absolute abundance of each unique TCRbeta CDR3 rearrangement, sequence reads were collapsed and filtered. For each sample, productive Simpson clonality was calculated by taking the square root of Simpson's diversity index across productive rearrangements. TCRdb took over this immuneACCESS table, retaining in-frame rearrangements with V and J assigned. Such tables are incomplete; in checked studies, under half of the missing clones stem from an unresolved V gene, and the remainder is unexplained. Clonal size and the V and J genes are those of that table, whereas D and trimming came from the DNA. The sample has about 140,000 clones on record, 80% to 85% of them singletons. Clones ranked in the top ten supply 3.5% to 4.5% of the sample.

The sample taken for sequencing was peripheral blood. The sequence came from a woman aged 60-70 years with acute or convalescent COVID-19. The chain couples TRBV3-1 (or the pseudogene TRBV3-2) to TRBJ2-7; 8 bases in the junction line up with TRBD1. Here is the DNA: TGTGCCAGCAGCCGACAGGGGCCTTACGAGCAGTACTTC. This yields the protein CASSRQGPYEQYF.